This note documents a single T cell receptor (beta chain) sequence. The data are from a study of blood T cell repertoires in COVID-19. The ends were cut back, 2 bases at V and 7 bases at J, with 12 bases in the middle. CDR1 and CDR2 (germline): SQVTM, ANQGSEA. CDR3 length: 13 residues. Original handling: Reference gene primer amplification in the assay estimated nucleated cell counts. TCRdb keeps only in-frame clones here, not all; method: immunoSEQ multiplex PCR. Clone size and V and J calls were adopted from that table, with D and trimming inferred from the DNA. This sample yields under 200,000 clones, of which about 85% are seen a single time; 13% to 15% belongs to the top ten.

Sequenced input: peripheral blood. This clonotype was sampled from a woman between 65 and 79 years old with COVID-19, enrolled during active disease. The chain couples TRBV29-1 to TRBJ1-5; tentatively, D is TRBD1 (6 bases). CDR3 protein: CSVEMGAGQPQHF. DNA for the CDR3: TGCAGCGTTGAAATGGGGGCTGGACAGCCCCAGCATTTT.